A selection of T cell receptor beta chains follows, all from one sample in a study of technical replicates of blood from a handful of donors. The table came from immunoSEQ multiplex PCR; TCRdb's copy has only in-frame clones and leaves some out. The sample carries 50,000 to 70,000 clones, 90% to 95% recorded once. Sequenced: PBMCs. The receptors were sampled from a human donor in good health. Some clones in this sample may be carry-over from other donors' samples. Each CDR3 is given with its conserved first and last residue. A D gene is named only where the DNA matches it firmly. Some rows have no size entry. The others give once, few or many, or a class for an expanded clone.

TRBD2 TRBJ2-2 NA TRBV4-2 TGTGCCAGCAGCGGCAGCGGGAGGGCCGATACCGGGGAGCTGTTTTTT CASSGSGRADTGELFF
TRBD1 TRBJ2-7 NA TRBV5-4 TGTGCCAGCAACACAGGGGGCCGCGAGCAGTACTTC CASNTGGREQYF
NA TRBJ2-5 NA TRBV4-2 TGTGCCAGCAGCCAAGAGCCCGAGGGCCCACGAGAGACCCAGTACTTC CASSQEPEGPRETQYF
TRBD1 TRBJ1-1 NA TRBV7-2 TGTGCCAGCAGCGCGGACAGGGGGGTACCTGAAGCTTTCTTT CASSADRGVPEAFF
TRBD2 TRBJ2-5 NA TRBV7-3 TGTGCCAGCAGCCCCGGGCTAGCGGGGGAAGAGACCCAGTACTTC CASSPGLAGEETQYF
NA TRBJ1-3 NA TRBV29-1 TGCAGCGTGCTATACGGAAACACCATATATTTT CSVLYGNTIYF
NA TRBJ1-1 NA TRBV10-2 TGCGCCAGCAGTATTAATAAGAACACTGAAGCTTTCTTT CASSINKNTEAFF
TRBD2 TRBJ2-5 NA TRBV11-2 TGTGCCAGCAGCTTTAGCGGGACAGAGACCCAGTACTTC CASSFSGTETQYF
TRBD2 TRBJ2-7 NA TRBV5-1 TGCGCCAGCAGCCTGGGACTAGCGGGACTCAGTGAGCAGTACTTC CASSLGLAGLSEQYF
NA TRBJ2-1 NA TRBV7-2 TGTGCCAGCAGCCCGAACTCCTTCAATGAGCAGTTCTTC CASSPNSFNEQFF
TRBD2 TRBJ2-3 NA TRBV9 TGTGCCAGCAGCCTAGGACTAGCTTGGGGCACAGATACGCAGTATTTT CASSLGLAWGTDTQYF
NA TRBJ2-7 NA TRBV4-3 TGCGCCAGCAGCCAAGATGTCGGCTACGAGCAGTACTTC CASSQDVGYEQYF
NA TRBJ1-4 NA TRBV5-4 TGTGCCAGCAGCTTGAGCTGGGGGAGGAATGAAAAACTGTTTTTT CASSLSWGRNEKLFF
NA TRBJ2-1 NA TRBV5-4 TGTGCCAGCAGGACGGACCGGGGTGGCTCCTACAATGAGCAGTTCTTC CASRTDRGGSYNEQFF
TRBD2 TRBJ2-2 NA TRBV13 TGTGCCAGCAGCTTAGGCCTTGCGGGAGTCACCACCGGGGAGCTGTTTTTT CASSLGLAGVTTGELFF
NA TRBJ2-7 NA TRBV7-7 TGTGCCAGCAGCCCCGGGGAGTCGAGCGAGCAGTACTTC CASSPGESSEQYF
NA TRBJ2-6 few TRBV7-9 TGTGCCAGCAGCTTCCCGTCGGTCCCTGGGGCCAACGTCCTGACTTTC CASSFPSVPGANVLTF
NA TRBJ1-2 NA TRBV19 TGTGCCAGTAGTATAGAAATCCGTAACTATGGCTACACCTTC CASSIEIRNYGYTF
NA TRBJ1-1 NA TRBV19 TGTGCCAGTAGTATTCGAGTGAACACTGAAGCTTTCTTT CASSIRVNTEAFF
NA TRBJ1-5 NA TRBV5-1 TGCGCCAGCAGCCCGGGAGCCGGCAATCAGCCCCAGCATTTT CASSPGAGNQPQHF
NA TRBJ2-3 NA TRBV27 TGTGCCACCCGAAGGGGGGAGGGCCGTTTAGATACGCAGTATTTT CATRRGEGRLDTQYF
TRBD1 TRBJ1-5 NA TRBV7-9 TGTGCCAGCAGCTCGGACAGGGAAACCTATAGCAATCAGCCCCAGCATTTT CASSSDRETYSNQPQHF
NA TRBJ1-4 few TRBV4-2 TGTGCCAGCAGCCGACAGGCGGACAATGAAAAACTGTTTTTT CASSRQADNEKLFF
TRBD1 TRBJ2-5 NA TRBV29-1 TGCAGCGTTCAGCAGGGGGCAGGGGAGACCCAGTACTTC CSVQQGAGETQYF
NA TRBJ2-7 NA TRBV9 TGTGCCAGCAGCGAATTCCCGGGACTGCTCTACGAGCAGTACTTC CASSEFPGLLYEQYF
NA TRBJ2-7 once TRBV7-2 TGTGCCAGCAGCTTAAGGACTAATCGCGAGCAGTACTTC CASSLRTNREQYF
TRBD1 TRBJ1-1 NA TRBV28 TGTGCCAGTAGACAGGGTACCAACACTGAAGCTTTCTTT CASRQGTNTEAFF
TRBD2 TRBJ2-5 few TRBV7-6 TGTGCCAGCAGCTTACGAGGGCTAGCGGCCCCTCAAGAGACCCAGTACTTC CASSLRGLAAPQETQYF
NA TRBJ2-1 NA TRBV6-1 TGTGCCAGCAGTGAATATGTTGTTCAGTACAATGAGCAGTTCTTC CASSEYVVQYNEQFF
NA TRBJ2-7 once TRBV5-6 TGTGCCAGCAGGTATCGTGGACAGTACTACGAGCAGTACTTC CASRYRGQYYEQYF
TRBD2 TRBJ2-1 NA TRBV4-2 TGTGCCAGCAGCCCGACCCAGACTAGCGGGAACAATGAGCAGTTCTTC CASSPTQTSGNNEQFF
NA TRBJ1-5 NA TRBV10-2 TGCGCCAGCAGTGAGTTAGCCTATGATAGCAATCAGCCCCAGCATTTT CASSELAYDSNQPQHF
NA TRBJ2-1 NA TRBV4-3 TGCGCCAGCAGCCAAGATATCGGGGGAAGCAATGAGCAGTTCTTC CASSQDIGGSNEQFF
TRBD2 TRBJ2-2 NA TRBV30 TGTGCCTGGACTATCAGCGGGAGTGACACCGGGGAGCTGTTTTTT CAWTISGSDTGELFF
NA TRBJ2-7 NA TRBV27 TGTGCCAGCAGTTTATCGCGCAATTACGAGCAGTACTTC CASSLSRNYEQYF
NA TRBJ1-1 NA TRBV9 TGTGCCAGCAGCTCGAATACAGGGAACACTGAAGCTTTCTTT CASSSNTGNTEAFF
NA TRBJ1-5 NA TRBV19 TGTGCCAGTAGTGAGCAGCACTATAGCAATCAGCCCCAGCATTTT CASSEQHYSNQPQHF
TRBD2 TRBJ2-7 NA TRBV6-5 TGTGCCAGCAGTTATGTAGCGGGACAAATCTACGAGCAGTACTTC CASSYVAGQIYEQYF
NA TRBJ2-7 NA TRBV6-5 TGTGCCAGCAGATCACAGGGTAGGGGGGGCGGTGAGCAGTACTTC CASRSQGRGGGEQYF
NA TRBJ2-1 once TRBV7-9 TGTGCCAGCAGCTTAGGAGATAGCTCCTACAATGAGCAGTTCTTC CASSLGDSSYNEQFF
TRBD2 TRBJ2-1 NA TRBV2 TGTGCCAGCAGTCGGGTCGGCGGGGGGGCCTACAATGAGCAGTTCTTC CASSRVGGGAYNEQFF
NA TRBJ1-1 NA TRBV6-6 TGTGCCAGCAGTCAGTACAGGAACACTGAAGCTTTCTTT CASSQYRNTEAFF
NA TRBJ2-5 NA TRBV4-1 TGCGCCAGCGGAAACCCGACTCGTCAAGAGACCCAGTACTTC CASGNPTRQETQYF
TRBD1 TRBJ1-3 NA TRBV7-6 TGTGCCAGCAGCTCAAGGACAGGGTGGGGAAACACCATATATTTT CASSSRTGWGNTIYF
NA TRBJ1-1 few TRBV6-4 TGTGCCAGCAGTGACTCAGCGGAGGCCTACACTGAAGCTTTCTTT CASSDSAEAYTEAFF
NA TRBJ1-2 NA TRBV5-6 TGTGCCAGCAGCCCAGAGGAGTCCTATGGCTACACCTTC CASSPEESYGYTF
TRBD2 TRBJ2-3 once TRBV4-3 TGCGCCAGCAGCCAAGTTTTGCTAAGCGGGGGCACAGATACGCAGTATTTT CASSQVLLSGGTDTQYF
NA TRBJ2-7 NA TRBV5-6 TGTGCCAGCAGCCCTACGGGAATTACCTACGAGCAGTACTTC CASSPTGITYEQYF
NA TRBJ2-1 NA TRBV2 TGTGCCAGCATGGACGGACAGACGATTTACAATGAGCAGTTCTTC CASMDGQTIYNEQFF
TRBD1 TRBJ1-6 NA TRBV2 TGTGCCAGCAAGGAAGGGACAGGGGCTTCACCCCTCCACTTT CASKEGTGASPLHF